Shown below are 4 T cell receptor beta chains from a single sample sequenced in a study of blood T cell repertoires in COVID-19. Some clones are missing from TCRdb's copy, which holds only in-frame ones; the method was immunoSEQ multiplex PCR. The sample has a few hundred thousand clones, 89% seen once. Sequencing used PBMCs or T cells enriched from blood (not recorded which). The receptors stem from a middle-aged woman who had recovered from COVID-19.

This chain links TRBV7-3 with TRBJ2-1; TRBD2 is a possible D gene (5 bases). There are 15 residues in the CDR3. Per the germline V gene, CDR1 is SGHTA and CDR2 is FQGTGA. Trimming removed 5 bases from V and 9 bases from J, with 20 bases in between. CDR3 protein: CASSAGPGVVGEQFF. The CDR3 coding sequence is TGTGCCAGCAGCGCGGGCCCTGGGGTAGTGGGTGAGCAGTTCTTC.

V is TRBV7-8 and J is TRBJ2-7; 7 nucleotides match TRBD2. The ends lost 4 bases at V and 4 bases at J; junction bases unmatched: 10. The CDR3 contains 15 residues. Germline loops: CDR1 SGHVS, CDR2 FQNEAQ. The CDR3 DNA sequence: TGTGCCAGCAGCTCAAGGGCGGGAGTGGAGTACGAGCAGTACTTC. This gives the protein CASSSRAGVEYEQYF.

The rearrangement joins TRBV29-1 to TRBJ2-3; 7 bases match TRBD2. The trim removed 3 bases at V and 6 bases at J, leaving 3 bases unmatched. This CDR3 contains 12 residues. The V gene's germline CDR1 is SQVTM and CDR2 ANQGSEA. Here the CDR3 DNA reads TGCAGCGTTGATAGGGAGGGGGATACGCAGTATTTT. Its protein is CSVDREGDTQYF.

This rearrangement joins TRBV12-3 or TRBV12-4 to TRBJ2-3; no firm D call. Between the trimmed V and J ends, which lost 6 bases and 5 bases, there was a span of 12 bases. The CDR3 consists of 13 residues. CDR3 sequence (DNA): TGTGCCAGCAGCCTACACCCAGGAGATACGCAGTATTTT. As protein: CASSLHPGDTQYF.